The present TCR beta chain was sequenced within a study of T cell responses to AZD1222 COVID-19 vaccine. About the study: The analysis combined second doses at about 4 or about 12 weeks.

Here immunoSEQ multiplex PCR was the method, and the copy in TCRdb shows in-frame clones only, minus some. The sample shows about 110,000 clones, roughly 90% of them seen only once. For this clone: Its antigen is as yet unknown.

Per the germline V gene, CDR1 is LNHDA and CDR2 is SQIVND (reference sequence). The CDR3 consists of 12 residues. V lost 5 bases to trimming and J lost 4 bases, with 6 bases between them. Findings of the study overall: Donor demographics were predominantly white British with a female majority; clonal diversity may be underestimated.

The specimen was peripheral blood, collected on day 0 of AZD1222 vaccination. The chain carries TRBV19 and TRBJ1-5; D not certain. The sequence was obtained from an adult in good health. The CDR3 nucleotides are TGTGCCAGTAGTGTGTATAATCAGCCCCAGCATTTT. It yields the protein CASSVYNQPQHF.